The 24 T cell receptor beta chains given below trace back to one sample, sequenced in a study of T cell responses to AZD1222 COVID-19 vaccine. Libraries were prepared by immunoSEQ multiplex PCR; TCRdb keeps only in-frame clonotypes and omits some of them. In the table there are about 150,000 clones, about 88% of which are singletons. The source material was peripheral blood, sampled on day 0 of AZD1222 vaccination. Every receptor here comes from an adult in good health.

V usage is TRBV11-3 and J usage is TRBJ2-3; maybe TRBD1 (6 bases). The CDR3 sequence is 11 residues long. Per germline, CDR1 SGHNT and CDR2 YENEEA. Trimming left V 10 bases short and J 4 bases short, with 9 bases between. CDR3 nucleotides: TGTGCCACTACAGGGTCAGATACGCAGTATTTT. It translates to CATTGSDTQYF.

In DNA, the CDR3 is TGTGCCAGCTCGCTGGGAGGAGCATCTAACTATGGCTACACCTTC. Residues: CASSLGGASNYGYTF. The chain carries TRBV18 and TRBJ1-2, with unresolved D. V was pared by 6 bases and J by 0 bases, with 14 bases between. This CDR3 spans 15 amino acids. Germline values: CDR1 KGHSH, CDR2 LQKENI.

The chain has TRBV18 and TRBJ2-7; D gene uncertain. V shed 0 bases and J shed 0 bases, with 9 bases lying between them. Looked up from germline, CDR1 is KGHSH and CDR2 is LQKENI. This CDR3 spans 15 amino acids. CDR3: CASSPPGRSSYEQYF. CDR3 nucleotide sequence: TGTGCCAGCTCACCACCGGGCAGGAGCTCCTACGAGCAGTACTTC.

V gene TRBV10-3 combines with J gene TRBJ1-6; TRBD1 matches at 8 bases. Per the germline V gene, CDR1 is ENHRY and CDR2 is SYGVKD. CDR3 length: 15 amino acids. Trimming took 6 bases from V and 9 from J; bases not matched to a gene: 10. Written as DNA, the CDR3 is TGTGCCATCAGGCGGGAGGGGACAGGCCCTTCACCCCTCCACTTT. Amino acids: CAIRREGTGPSPLHF.

The chain is built from TRBV7-8 and TRBJ2-1; the match to TRBD2 covers 9 bases. Germline V gives CDR1 SGHVS, CDR2 FQNEAQ. The CDR3 loop spans 17 amino acids. The J segment lost 0 bases and the V segment lost 0 bases, leaving 3 bases of the junction unmatched. The CDR3 is CASSLASGGRSYNEQFF. The CDR3 coding sequence is TGTGCCAGCAGCTTAGCTAGCGGGGGCCGCTCCTACAATGAGCAGTTCTTC.

V usage is TRBV7-2 and J usage is TRBJ2-1, with D perhaps assigned TRBD1 or TRBD2 (5 bases each). The germline V and J ends were trimmed by 4 bases and 0 bases, with 10 bases remaining between them. From germline, CDR1 is SGHTA and CDR2 FQGNSA. This CDR3 is built from 15 residues. The CDR3 spells CASSSYGGSYNEQFF. In nucleotides, the CDR3 is TGTGCCAGCAGCTCGTATGGGGGCTCCTACAATGAGCAGTTCTTC.

This clone was detected only once. The chain links TRBV2 to TRBJ1-6; possibly TRBD1 for D (6 bases). The CDR3 is made up of 15 amino acids. Germline V gene lookup returns CDR1 SNHLY and CDR2 FYNNEI. Trimming took 2 bases from V and 7 from J, leaving 12 bases between them. As DNA, the CDR3 is TGTGCCAGCAGTGAATTGCAGGGGCGCAATTCACCCCTCCACTTT. Translating it yields CASSELQGRNSPLHF.

This chain uses TRBV5-4 with TRBJ2-7, with D perhaps TRBD2 (5 bases). The V end was cut by 4 bases, the J end by 2 bases, with 13 bases between. The CDR3 is made up of 14 amino acids. Germline V gene sequence: CDR1 SGHNT, CDR2 YYREEE (reference sequence). The CDR3 region has the DNA TGTGCCAGCAGCGCCCCGTCGGGGACCTACGAGCAGTACTTC. Translated, it gives CASSAPSGTYEQYF.

This sequence joins TRBV18 and TRBJ1-2; D is perhaps TRBD1 (5 bases). V was shortened by 3 bases and J by 6 bases, with 17 bases between the two germline ends. Germline CDR1 reads KGHSH; CDR2 reads LQKENI. The CDR3 length is 15 residues. This CDR3 reads CASSPGHSPADGYTF. The CDR3 bases are TGTGCCAGCTCACCTGGACACTCCCCTGCGGATGGCTACACCTTC.

The rearrangement joins TRBV4-1 to TRBJ2-3; a weak D match, TRBD2 (6 bases). Trimming took 0 bases from V and 6 from J, leaving 10 bases between them. This CDR3 spans 14 amino acids. The germline gives CDR1 MGHRA, CDR2 YSYEKL. The CDR3: CASSQEGGVDTQYF. The DNA of the CDR3 is TGCGCCAGCAGCCAAGAAGGAGGGGTGGATACGCAGTATTTT.

The rearrangement links TRBV7-9 to TRBJ2-7, with D maybe TRBD1 (6 bases). The CDR3 runs 16 residues. Deletions cut 2 bases from V and 0 bases from J, with 14 bases between. Germline V gene sequence: CDR1 SEHNR, CDR2 FQNEAQ (reference sequence). CDR3 DNA sequence: TGTGCCAGCAGCTTAACAGGGATACGTAGCTCCTACGAGCAGTACTTC. It specifies CASSLTGIRSSYEQYF. Full variable domain (rest looked up from reference TRBV7-9 and TRBJ2-7): DTGVSQNPRHKITKRGQNVTFRCDPISEHNRLYWYRQTLGQGPEFLTYFQNEAQLEKSRLLSDRFSAERPKGSFSTLEIQRTEQGDSAMYLCASSLTGIRSSYEQYFGPGTRLTVT.

The rearrangement joins TRBV5-1 to TRBJ1-6; D perhaps matches TRBD1 (6 bases). This CDR3 is 14 amino acids long. CDR1 is SGHRS and CDR2 is YFSETQ in the germline V gene. The V end lost 0 bases, the J end lost 9 bases, and 10 bases lay between the germline ends. The CDR3 spells CASSLGDISSPLHF. The CDR3 DNA sequence: TGCGCCAGCAGCTTGGGGGACATAAGTTCACCCCTCCACTTT.

In DNA form, the CDR3 reads TGCGCCAGCAGCCAAGGAGCCTTCTCTGGAAACACCATATATTTT. This gives the protein CASSQGAFSGNTIYF. This chain connects TRBV4-1 to TRBJ1-3, with no clear D. V was clipped by 1 base and J by 0 bases, with 7 bases between them. The CDR3 consists of 15 residues. Germline-derived CDR1 and CDR2 are MGHRA and YSYEKL.

The chain combines TRBV25-1 with TRBJ2-7, with D perhaps assigned TRBD1 or TRBD2 (5 bases each). With 4 bases removed from V and 6 bases from J, the gap between germline ends came to 7 bases. Germline V lookup: CDR1 MGHDK, CDR2 SYGVNS. This CDR3 contains 11 residues. CDR3 nucleotides: TGTGCCAGCAGTGGGGGGAGCGAGCAGTACTTC. Protein sequence: CASSGGSEQYF.

The gene calls are TRBV5-4 and TRBJ1-2; possibly TRBD1 for D (6 bases). The CDR3 runs to 14 residues. CDR1 and CDR2 (germline): SGHNT, YYREEE (reference sequence). V was trimmed by 2 bases and J by 8 bases, leaving 16 bases between them. As DNA, the CDR3 is TGTGCCAGCAGCTTCTCACAGGGTCAGGAAGGCTACACCTTC. As protein: CASSFSQGQEGYTF.

J is TRBJ2-7 and V is TRBV7-2; weak D call: TRBD2 (5 bases). V dropped 7 bases and J dropped 2 bases, with 12 bases sitting between them. The germline gives CDR1 SGHTA, CDR2 FQGNSA. The CDR3 has 13 residues. The CDR3 region has the DNA TGTGCCAGCACCAACGTGGGAGCCTACGAGCAGTACTTC. Protein: CASTNVGAYEQYF.

CDR3 DNA sequence: TGCGCCAGCAGCCTCGGGACAGGCGACTATGGCTACACCTTC. Translated, it gives CASSLGTGDYGYTF. The genes are TRBV4-3 and TRBJ1-2; 8 bases map to TRBD1. The CDR3 is 14 residues long. Germline assignment: CDR1 LGHNA and CDR2 YSLEER. V was pared by 4 bases and J by 3 bases, with 4 bases of the junction left unmatched.

The chain is built from TRBV19 and TRBJ2-1, with D unclear. The V end was cut by 5 bases, the J end by 1 base, with 9 bases between. Germline-derived CDR1 and CDR2 are LNHDA and SQIVND (reference sequence). The CDR3 covers 14 residues. The CDR3 region is CASSEAASYNEQFF. CDR3 in DNA: TGTGCCAGTAGTGAAGCAGCTTCCTACAATGAGCAGTTCTTC. Filled out from reference TRBV19 and TRBJ2-1, the complete variable domain reads DGGITQSPKYLFRKEGQNVTLSCEQNLNHDAMYWYRQDPGQGLRLIYYSQIVNDFQKGDIAEGYSVSREKKESFPLTVTSAQKNPTAFYLCASSEAASYNEQFFGPGTRLTVL.

The chain combines TRBV6-5 with TRBJ1-2; D call uncertain. Germline V gene data show CDR1 as MNHEY and CDR2 as SVGAGI. The CDR3 has 15 residues. Trimming took 0 bases from V and 6 from J, leaving 14 bases between them. CDR3 in DNA: TGTGCCAGCAGTTACTCGGTAACACCTAGGGATGGCTACACCTTC. This codes for CASSYSVTPRDGYTF.

The J gene is TRBJ2-7, the V gene TRBV25-1; 7 bases are shared with TRBD1. The J segment lost 1 base and the V segment lost 6 bases, leaving 0 bases of the junction unmatched. This CDR3 region has 12 residues. In germline, CDR1 is MGHDK, CDR2 SYGVNS. CDR3 bases: TGTGCCAGCAGGACAGGGTCCTACGAGCAGTACTTC. It encodes CASRTGSYEQYF.

The V and J genes are TRBV18 and TRBJ1-1; D might be TRBD1 (6 bases). This CDR3 is built from 15 residues. Germline values: CDR1 KGHSH, CDR2 LQKENI. The V gene lost 0 bases and the J gene lost 1 base, with 9 bases spanning the gap. CDR3 residues: CASSPPRGANTEAFF. CDR3 nucleotide sequence: TGTGCCAGCTCACCACCGAGGGGGGCGAACACTGAAGCTTTCTTT.

The gene calls are TRBV18 and TRBJ1-3; perhaps TRBD1 as D (5 bases). Trimming left V 6 bases short and J 3 bases short, with 12 bases between. The CDR3 totals 14 residues. Germline CDR1 is KGHSH and CDR2 is LQKENI. The CDR3 spells CASSAGRGGNTIYF. CDR3 bases: TGTGCCAGCTCGGCAGGGCGAGGTGGAAACACCATATATTTT. The whole variable domain, remainder taken from reference TRBV18 and TRBJ1-3, is NAGVMQNPRHLVRRRGQEARLRCSPMKGHSHVYWYRQLPEEGLKFMVYLQKENIIDESGMPKERFSAEFPKEGPSILRIQQVVRGDSAAYFCASSAGRGGNTIYFGEGSWLTVV.

The rearrangement joins TRBV7-9 to TRBJ1-2; 7 bases are a match to TRBD1. V shed 4 bases and J 4 bases; nucleotides not matched to a gene: 3. From germline, CDR1 is SEHNR and CDR2 FQNEAQ (reference sequence). The CDR3 spans 13 residues. CDR3 nucleotides: TGTGCCAGCAGCTCCTGGGACAGCTATGGCTACACCTTC. Translation: CASSSWDSYGYTF. The full variable domain, with the rest looked up from reference TRBV7-9 and TRBJ1-2, is DTGVSQNPRHKITKRGQNVTFRCDPISEHNRLYWYRQTLGQGPEFLTYFQNEAQLEKSRLLSDRFSAERPKGSFSTLEIQRTEQGDSAMYLCASSSWDSYGYTFGSGTRLTVV.

The chain uses TRBV7-2 and TRBJ2-7, with D possibly TRBD1 on 6 matching bases. V dropped 7 bases and J dropped 5 bases, with 21 bases sitting between them. Germline lookup yields CDR1 SGHTA and CDR2 FQGNSA. The CDR3 runs 15 residues. The CDR3 DNA follows: TGTGCCAGCACCGTAAACCGGGACACCGCCAACGAGCAGTACTTC. It translates to CASTVNRDTANEQYF. Supplemented by reference TRBV7-2 and TRBJ2-7, the full variable domain reads GAGVSQSPSNKVTEKGKDVELRCDPISGHTALYWYRQSLGQGLEFLIYFQGNSAPDKSGLPSDRFSAERTGGSVSTLTIQRTQQEDSAVYLCASTVNRDTANEQYFGPGTRLTVT.